This T cell receptor beta chain was sequenced for a study of T cells in Graves' hyperthyroidism and ophthalmopathy. Patients aged 18 to 65 with hyperthyroidism were newly diagnosed, with duration under 2 months. In this sample, this clonotype turned up a few times. This may be a read error, as it is one base from a much larger clone. Using RNA transcripts as the source, TCR beta CDR3 regions were amplified. The TCR CDR3 first-round RT-PCR relied on the HTBI primer set. TCRdb re-derived calls from the multiplex PCR reads in MiXCR, one entry per CDR3 protein. Of approximately 400,000 distinct CDR3 sequences listed, roughly 14% were seen once; the top ten hold roughly 11%. The receptor's source is a woman in her sixties with Graves' hyperthyroidism. Sequences were obtained from blood.

CDR3 region: CAWTHQDGSYNEQLF. The CDR3 DNA reads TGTGCCTGGACCCATCAGGACGGCTCCTACAATGAGCAGCTCTTC. The V and J genes are TRBV30 and TRBJ2-1; D gene unclear. CDR3 length equals 15 residues. Germline values: CDR1 GTSNPN, CDR2 SVGIG (reference sequence).